This T cell receptor beta chain was recorded in a study of control samples from healthy donors and cancer patients. Clones were sequenced by immunoSEQ multiplex PCR, and TCRdb holds only the in-frame ones, with some missing. The table includes 140,000 to 150,000 clones, 75% to 95% detected once. The CDR3 length is 13 residues. The trim removed 11 bases at V and 2 bases at J, leaving 5 bases unmatched. The V gene's germline CDR1 is MNHEY and CDR2 SVGAGI. The sequence was obtained from a man aged 25 to 40 in good health. Sequences were obtained from blood. The chain links TRBV6-5 to TRBJ1-1, with 10 bases aligning to TRBD1. The CDR3 nucleotides are TGTGCCGGGAGGACAGGGGGAAACACTGAAGCTTTCTTT. It yields the protein CAGRTGGNTEAFF.